This T cell receptor beta chain appears in the sequencing data of a study of T-cell memory formation after mild COVID-19. Findings and limits, study-wide: Day 15 to 85 contracting clones showed balanced CD4/CD8; day 15 to 37 expanders favored CD4+.

As concerns this clonotype: Its antigen remains unidentified.

One entry per CDR3 protein results from TCRdb running MiXCR on the 5' RACE reads. The table has some 300,000 distinct CDR3 sequences, about 20% seen once. J lost 10 bases, V lost 5 bases, and 9 bases had no gene match. CDR3 size: 13 residues. Germline loops: CDR1 DFQATT, CDR2 SNEGSKA (reference sequence). The sequenced sample consisted of PBMCs or a T cell subset sorted from them (not recorded which). The chain recombines TRBV20-1 with TRBJ2-1, with 9 bases aligning to TRBD2. This clonotype was sampled from a man aged 18 to 30 who had mild COVID-19 (a few samples of this study predate the infection). Cell type and time point are not known. The CDR3 DNA is TGCAGTGCTGAGCGCGGGGGGGCCTCAGAGCAGTTCTTC. It yields the protein CSAERGGASEQFF.